The sequence of this TCR beta chain was determined in a study of lymphopenia after photon versus proton radiotherapy. The CDR3 extends over 13 amino acids. Germline values: CDR1 GTSNPN, CDR2 SVGIG (reference sequence). Between the trimmed V and J ends, which lost 1 base and 0 bases, there was a span of 7 bases. Assay: immunoSEQ multiplex PCR; the TCRdb copy retains only in-frame clones and omits some. The repertoire holds around 66,000 clones, around 85% seen once, with approximately 2.4% in the top ten. Sequencing used peripheral blood, obtained from a patient treated with photon-based radiotherapy. The genes are TRBV30 and TRBJ2-7; D is ambiguous. The receptor's source is a man between 40 and 49 years old with gastric cancer. This CDR3 is CAWSAVSSYEQYF. DNA for the CDR3: TGTGCCTGGAGTGCGGTTAGCTCCTACGAGCAGTACTTC.